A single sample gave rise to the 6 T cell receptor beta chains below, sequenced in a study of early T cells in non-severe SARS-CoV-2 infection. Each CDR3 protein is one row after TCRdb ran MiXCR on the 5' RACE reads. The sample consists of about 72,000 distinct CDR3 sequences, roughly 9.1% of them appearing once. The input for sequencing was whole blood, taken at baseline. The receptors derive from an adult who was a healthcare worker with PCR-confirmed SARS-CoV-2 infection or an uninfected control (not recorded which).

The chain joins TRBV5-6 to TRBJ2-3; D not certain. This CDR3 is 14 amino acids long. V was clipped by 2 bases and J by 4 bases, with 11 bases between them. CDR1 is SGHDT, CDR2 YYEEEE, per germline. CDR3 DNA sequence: TGTGCCAGCAGCTTTCCTGGGTCCGCAGATACGCAGTATTTT. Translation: CASSFPGSADTQYF.

CDR3 residues: CATPRGQFPEFLAKNIQYF. As DNA, the CDR3 is TGTGCCACCCCCCGCGGACAATTTCCAGAGTTCTTAGCCAAAAACATTCAGTACTTC. The chain carries TRBV11-1 and TRBJ2-4, with a tentative D call TRBD1 (5 bases). Trimming left V 10 bases short and J 0 bases short, with 28 bases between. This CDR3 spans 19 amino acids. The germline V gene has CDR1 SGHAT and CDR2 FQDESV (reference sequence). Full variable domain (missing parts from reference TRBV11-1 and TRBJ2-4): EAEVAQSPRYKITEKSQAVAFWCDPISGHATLYWYRQILGQGPELLVQFQDESVVDDSQLPKDRFSAERLKGVDSTLKIQPAELGDSAMYLCATPRGQFPEFLAKNIQYFGAGTRLSVL.

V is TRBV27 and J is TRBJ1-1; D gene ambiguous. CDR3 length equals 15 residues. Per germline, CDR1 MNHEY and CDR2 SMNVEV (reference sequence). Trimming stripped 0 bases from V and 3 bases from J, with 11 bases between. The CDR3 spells CASSLSWTLDTEAFF. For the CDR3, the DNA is TGTGCCAGCAGTTTATCGTGGACTCTGGACACTGAAGCTTTCTTT.

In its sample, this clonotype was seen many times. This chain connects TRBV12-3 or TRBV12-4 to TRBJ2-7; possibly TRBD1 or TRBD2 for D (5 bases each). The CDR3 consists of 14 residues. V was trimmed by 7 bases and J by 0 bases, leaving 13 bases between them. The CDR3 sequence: CASNPGRFSYEQYF. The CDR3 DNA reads TGTGCCAGCAATCCGGGGCGGTTCTCCTACGAGCAGTACTTC.

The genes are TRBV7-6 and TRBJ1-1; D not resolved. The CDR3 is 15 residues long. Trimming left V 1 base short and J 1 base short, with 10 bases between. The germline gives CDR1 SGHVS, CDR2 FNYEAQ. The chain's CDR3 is CASSLGGAGNTEAFF. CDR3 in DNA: TGTGCCAGCAGCTTAGGGGGAGCTGGGAACACTGAAGCTTTCTTT.

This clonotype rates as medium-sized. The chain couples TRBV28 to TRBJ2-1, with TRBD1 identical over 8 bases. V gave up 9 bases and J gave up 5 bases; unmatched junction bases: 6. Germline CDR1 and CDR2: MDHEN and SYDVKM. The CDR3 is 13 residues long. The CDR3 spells CASRDRIDNEQFF. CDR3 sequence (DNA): TGTGCCAGTCGGGACAGGATCGACAATGAGCAGTTCTTC.